This entry lists 13 T cell receptor beta chains sequenced from one sample in a study of regulatory T cells in long-lasting Graves disease. With iRepertoire HTBI primers and Arm-PCR of CDR3 regions, TCR beta libraries were built. Each CDR3 protein is one row after TCRdb ran MiXCR on the multiplex PCR reads. The data contain approximately 400,000 distinct CDR3 sequences, 23% of them singletons. Time point: persistent/refractory GD, antithyroid drugs over 5 years with positive TRAb. The TCR library was made from RNA extracted from PBMCs. The starting material was peripheral blood mononuclear cells (PBMCs), obtained when the disease was refractory, from a patient treated with antithyroid drugs. Receptor source: a woman between 40 and 55 years old with Graves disease.

The chain joins TRBV7-2 to TRBJ2-1, with D maybe TRBD2 (5 bases). The CDR3 has 13 residues. V lost 1 base, J lost 9 bases, and 10 bases lay in between. Germline V gives CDR1 SGHTA, CDR2 FQGNSA. This CDR3 is CASSLGRDSEQFF. CDR3 DNA: TGTGCCAGCAGCTTAGGTCGGGATAGTGAGCAGTTCTTC.

This clonotype has more than one count but fewer than ten. The rearrangement uses TRBV18 and TRBJ2-5; D unclear. V lost 3 bases to trimming and J lost 5 bases, with 10 bases between them. CDR3 length: 13 residues. Germline CDR1 and CDR2: KGHSH and LQKENI. CDR3 bases: TGTGCCAGCTCACCTTTCTCGGATGAGACCCAGTACTTC. Translating gives CASSPFSDETQYF.

V gene TRBV18 combines with J gene TRBJ2-7; 9 bases match TRBD1. Germline V gene lookup returns CDR1 KGHSH and CDR2 LQKENI. The CDR3 loop spans 15 amino acids. The V segment lost 6 bases and the J segment 5 bases; nucleotides outside the gene matches: 11. The CDR3 reads CASSPGTGNSHEQYF. The CDR3 region has the DNA TGTGCCAGCTCTCCCGGGACAGGGAATTCTCACGAGCAGTACTTC.

V gene TRBV11-3 combines with J gene TRBJ2-2, with D possibly being TRBD2 (5 bases). CDR1 is SGHNT, CDR2 YENEEA, per germline. The CDR3 contains 17 residues. V was pared by 0 bases and J by 0 bases, with 11 bases between. CDR3 in amino acids: CASSLDRRAANTGELFF. CDR3 nucleotide sequence: TGTGCCAGCAGCTTAGATCGGCGGGCTGCGAACACCGGGGAGCTGTTTTTT.

In the case of this clonotype: A read error is possible here, since a much larger clone lies one base away. This rearrangement joins TRBV29-1 to TRBJ1-1, with TRBD1 identical over 9 bases. This CDR3 comprises 13 residues. The V and J ends lost 7 bases and 7 bases, in that order; junction bases with no gene match: 10. Germline V gene sequence: CDR1 SQVTM, CDR2 ANQGSEA. The CDR3 region is CSGGQGLGIEAFF. The CDR3 nucleotides are TGCAGCGGTGGACAGGGGCTGGGGATTGAAGCTTTCTTT.

This clonotype was picked up a small number of times. This chain links TRBV11-2 with TRBJ1-2, with D perhaps TRBD1 (5 bases). V lost 5 bases to trimming and J lost 7 bases, with 17 bases between them. The CDR3 extends over 14 amino acids. The germline gives CDR1 SGHAT, CDR2 FQNNGV. The CDR3 DNA sequence: TGTGCCAGCAGCCTACATCGGGGGGGAGGTGGCTACACCTTC. Translated, it gives CASSLHRGGGGYTF.

The CDR3: CASSQHGQGAREKLFF. The CDR3 nucleotides read TGTGCCAGCAGCCAGCATGGACAGGGGGCCCGAGAAAAACTGTTTTTT. This rearrangement joins TRBV7-9 to TRBJ1-4; 11 bases map to TRBD1. CDR1 and CDR2 (germline): SEHNR, FQNEAQ (reference sequence). J gave up 8 bases and V 5 bases, and 10 bases lay outside the gene matches. The CDR3 loop spans 16 amino acids.

This clonotype was observed at least ten times. This chain links TRBV2 with TRBJ2-7, with 9 nucleotides matching TRBD1. Germline CDR1 SNHLY, CDR2 FYNNEI. This CDR3 comprises 13 residues. V dropped 6 bases and J dropped 5; count of bases not matched to a gene: 5. The CDR3 DNA reads TGTGCCAGCAGGGGGACAGGGAGGAACGAGCAGTACTTC. It codes for CASRGTGRNEQYF.

This clonotype showed up just a few times. This chain links TRBV9 with TRBJ2-2; D remains ambiguous. Trimming pared 3 bases from V and 5 bases from J, leaving 17 bases between. Germline values: CDR1 SGDLS, CDR2 YYNGEE. The CDR3 covers 16 residues. The CDR3 DNA sequence: TGTGCCAGCAGCGCCCATTCTATGGTGGGAACCGGGGAGCTGTTTTTT. Protein product: CASSAHSMVGTGELFF.

This chain joins TRBV15 and TRBJ2-2; no clear D. Trimming removed 3 bases at V and 6 bases at J, with 5 bases between. CDR1 is LNHNV and CDR2 is YYDKDF in the germline V gene (reference sequence). This CDR3 is 12 amino acids long. CDR3 residues: CATSRGAGELFF. In DNA, the CDR3 is TGTGCCACCAGCAGGGGTGCCGGGGAGCTGTTTTTT.

Here the CDR3 DNA reads TGCGCCAGCAGCACCGAGGGACTAGCGGAAACCTACGAGCAGTACTTC. Translating gives CASSTEGLAETYEQYF. V usage is TRBV5-1 and J usage is TRBJ2-7, with 11 bases fitting TRBD2. Trimming cost V 4 bases and J 2 bases; bases outside gene matches: 8. Germline lookup yields CDR1 SGHRS and CDR2 YFSETQ. The CDR3 has 16 residues. Supplemented by reference TRBV5-1 and TRBJ2-7, the full variable domain reads KAGVTQTPRYLIKTRGQQVTLSCSPISGHRSVSWYQQTPGQGLQFLFEYFSETQRNKGNFPGRFSGRQFSNSRSEMNVSTLELGDSALYLCASSTEGLAETYEQYFGPGTRLTVT.

This clonotype came up a few times. J is TRBJ2-7 and V is TRBV11-3; D unclear. This CDR3 is built from 12 residues. Germline V gene sequence: CDR1 SGHNT, CDR2 YENEEA. Trimming shortened V by 4 bases and J by 7 bases, and 11 bases separated the two germline ends. The CDR3 bases are TGTGCCAGCAGCTCCCGTTCGGAAGAGCAGTACTTC. Its protein product is CASSSRSEEQYF.

Ten or more counts support this clonotype. Written as DNA, the CDR3 is TGTGCCAGCAGTACGTTTTTAGGGTTGAGGGAGCTGTTTTTT. Amino acids: CASSTFLGLRELFF. The chain uses TRBV28 and TRBJ2-2; D remains unclear. Between the trimmed V and J ends, which lost 5 bases and 9 bases, there was a span of 16 bases. From germline, CDR1 is MDHEN and CDR2 SYDVKM. The CDR3 has 14 residues.